This TCR beta chain was profiled in a study of cytomegalovirus exposure and HLA in healthy donors. Background on the study: Of all 400 or so donors who were genotyped, 70% to 85% belonged to the Caucasian-associated ancestry cluster.

The V gene's germline CDR1 is SGHRS and CDR2 YFSETQ. CDR3 length: 15 residues. V shed 4 bases and J shed 2 bases, with 16 bases lying between them. Primers: 60 Vbeta forward and 13 Jbeta reverse. The protocol was immunoSEQ multiplex PCR, while the TCRdb copy is restricted to in-frame clones and leaves out a portion. The table lists tens of thousands of clones, around 78% of them singletons. V and J are TRBV5-1 and TRBJ2-7; the D gene is possibly TRBD1 (6 bases). The TCR comes from a male donor in good health and CMV-seropositive. The sample consisted of PBMCs. In DNA form, the CDR3 reads TGCGCCAGCAGCGAAGACGGGACATATCCCTACGAGCAGTACTTC. It is translated as CASSEDGTYPYEQYF. Combining the CDR3 with reference TRBV5-1 and TRBJ2-7 gives the whole variable domain KAGVTQTPRYLIKTRGQQVTLSCSPISGHRSVSWYQQTPGQGLQFLFEYFSETQRNKGNFPGRFSGRQFSNSRSEMNVSTLELGDSALYLCASSEDGTYPYEQYFGPGTRLTVT.